This record concerns one TCR beta chain sequence. The data were taken from a study of T cell changes during pregnancy in multiple sclerosis. The germline CDR1 and CDR2 sequences are SGHRS and YFSETQ. The V and J ends lost 3 bases and 0 bases respectively, with 18 bases between them. The CDR3 has 18 residues. Sequenced by immunoSEQ multiplex PCR; TCRdb stores in-frame clones only, minus some. The sample contains some 80,000 clones, around 96% of which appear only once. The receptor was isolated from a female donor with multiple sclerosis, enrolled in a pregnancy study. The sequenced sample was peripheral blood, obtained in the second trimester of pregnancy. The chain couples TRBV5-1 to TRBJ1-4; a possible D gene is TRBD1 (5 bases). DNA for the CDR3: TGCGCCAGCAGCTCCAGGGCCTTGGCCCTCGCAACTAATGAAAAACTGTTTTTT. Protein: CASSSRALALATNEKLFF.